This is a list of T cell receptor beta chains from one sample in a study of shared clonotypes between healthy human individuals. Here immunoSEQ multiplex PCR was the method, and the copy in TCRdb shows in-frame clones only, minus some. The data contain around 1.9 million clones, 85% to 95% of them singletons. The sample consisted of naive CD8+ T cells from PBMCs. The receptors stem from a man aged 18 to 29 in good health. Some clones in this sample may be carry-over from other donors' samples. CDR3s include the opening cysteine and the closing phenylalanine or tryptophan. Each record gives: V gene, clone size, D gene, J gene, CDR3 DNA, CDR3 protein. A D gene is named only where the DNA matches it firmly. Clone size is shown for a subset of rows, as once, few, many or a class of expanded clone.

v_gene: TRBV7-9
abundance: once
d_gene: TRBD2
j_gene: TRBJ2-3
CDR3nt: TGTGCCAGCAGCCTGAGGACTAGCGGCGCCCCCGATACGCAGTATTTT
CDR3aa: CASSLRTSGAPDTQYF

v_gene: TRBV4-1
abundance: .
d_gene: .
j_gene: TRBJ2-3
CDR3nt: TGCGCCAGCAGCCAACTCACGAGGACCTCAGATACGCAGTATTTT
CDR3aa: CASSQLTRTSDTQYF

v_gene: TRBV27
abundance: .
d_gene: .
j_gene: TRBJ1-3
CDR3nt: TGTGCCAGCAGTTTATCCCCGGGGTTTGGAAACACCATATATTTT
CDR3aa: CASSLSPGFGNTIYF

v_gene: TRBV14
abundance: .
d_gene: .
j_gene: TRBJ1-1
CDR3nt: TGTGCCAGCAGCCTCAGAGACACTGAAGCTTTCTTT
CDR3aa: CASSLRDTEAFF

v_gene: TRBV5-8
abundance: .
d_gene: .
j_gene: TRBJ2-1
CDR3nt: TGTGCCAGCAGCTTGGGGCGGCTGCACAATGAGCAGTTCTTC
CDR3aa: CASSLGRLHNEQFF

v_gene: TRBV28
abundance: once
d_gene: .
j_gene: TRBJ2-7
CDR3nt: TGTGCCAGCAGGACGGGGCAGGGGTACTACGAGCAGTACTTC
CDR3aa: CASRTGQGYYEQYF

v_gene: TRBV7-9
abundance: .
d_gene: .
j_gene: TRBJ2-7
CDR3nt: TGTGCCAGCAGCTTAGCGCTAAAGACACTCGGGGAGCAGTACTTC
CDR3aa: CASSLALKTLGEQYF

v_gene: TRBV27
abundance: .
d_gene: .
j_gene: TRBJ2-7
CDR3nt: TGTGCCAGCAGTTTAGGGGCAGGGGTTCACTACGAGCAGTACTTC
CDR3aa: CASSLGAGVHYEQYF

v_gene: TRBV7-9
abundance: .
d_gene: .
j_gene: TRBJ1-1
CDR3nt: TGTGCCAGCAGCCAGGGGTTTATGAGAACTGAAGCTTTCTTT
CDR3aa: CASSQGFMRTEAFF

v_gene: TRBV30
abundance: .
d_gene: TRBD1
j_gene: TRBJ2-7
CDR3nt: TGTGCCTGGAGTGTCCTACAGGGGGGACACTACGAGCAGTACTTC
CDR3aa: CAWSVLQGGHYEQYF

v_gene: TRBV4-1
abundance: .
d_gene: .
j_gene: TRBJ2-1
CDR3nt: TGCGCCAGCAGCCAGGGGTGGGATGAGCAGTTCTTC
CDR3aa: CASSQGWDEQFF

v_gene: TRBV5-1
abundance: once
d_gene: .
j_gene: TRBJ2-2
CDR3nt: TGCGCCAGCAGCTTCGGCCGGAACACCGGGGAGCTGTTTTTT
CDR3aa: CASSFGRNTGELFF

v_gene: TRBV6-1
abundance: .
d_gene: .
j_gene: TRBJ2-5
CDR3nt: TGTGCCAGCAGTGAAGCGCGGAAACCGGGAGAGACCCAGTACTTC
CDR3aa: CASSEARKPGETQYF

v_gene: TRBV4-3
abundance: .
d_gene: .
j_gene: TRBJ2-1
CDR3nt: TGCGCCAGCAGCCAAGACGACCTCTACAATGAGCAGTTCTTC
CDR3aa: CASSQDDLYNEQFF

v_gene: TRBV7-9
abundance: .
d_gene: .
j_gene: TRBJ1-1
CDR3nt: TGTGCCAGCAGAAAAATGGGAGGACCCGATTTAGGGGCTTTCTTT
CDR3aa: CASRKMGGPDLGAFF

v_gene: TRBV27
abundance: .
d_gene: .
j_gene: TRBJ2-3
CDR3nt: TGTGCCAGCAGTACCGGGGGGCTTCGCACAGATACGCAGTATTTT
CDR3aa: CASSTGGLRTDTQYF

v_gene: TRBV28
abundance: .
d_gene: .
j_gene: TRBJ1-5
CDR3nt: TGTGCCAGTGGGATGGCAGTCCACAATCAGCCCCAGCATTTT
CDR3aa: CASGMAVHNQPQHF

v_gene: TRBV9
abundance: .
d_gene: TRBD1
j_gene: TRBJ1-1
CDR3nt: TGTGCCAGCAGACATACAGGGGTGGGAACTGAAGCTTTCTTT
CDR3aa: CASRHTGVGTEAFF

v_gene: TRBV27
abundance: .
d_gene: .
j_gene: TRBJ2-1
CDR3nt: TGTGCCAGCAGTTTAGCGGGGACCTCCTACAATGAGCAGTTCTTC
CDR3aa: CASSLAGTSYNEQFF

v_gene: TRBV5-1
abundance: .
d_gene: .
j_gene: TRBJ2-2
CDR3nt: TGCGCCAGCAGCCCGAACCTTCACGGGGCCGGGGAGCTGTTTTTT
CDR3aa: CASSPNLHGAGELFF

v_gene: TRBV29-1
abundance: .
d_gene: .
j_gene: TRBJ2-1
CDR3nt: TGCAGCGTTGGAGTAGCGGAGCAGTTCTTC
CDR3aa: CSVGVAEQFF

v_gene: TRBV11-3
abundance: .
d_gene: TRBD1
j_gene: TRBJ2-3
CDR3nt: TGTGCCAGCAGCCCCGGACAGGGTAGCACAGATACGCAGTATTTT
CDR3aa: CASSPGQGSTDTQYF

v_gene: TRBV27
abundance: .
d_gene: .
j_gene: TRBJ2-7
CDR3nt: TGTGCCAGCAGTCTACAATCGGGGTACTACGAGCAGTACTTC
CDR3aa: CASSLQSGYYEQYF

v_gene: TRBV27
abundance: .
d_gene: .
j_gene: TRBJ2-7
CDR3nt: TGTGCCAGCAGTTTGGGGGGGGCCTCCTCCTACGAGCAGTACTTC
CDR3aa: CASSLGGASSYEQYF

v_gene: TRBV11-3
abundance: few
d_gene: .
j_gene: TRBJ1-1
CDR3nt: TGTGCCAGCAGCTTAGGAGGCACACTCATGAACACTGAAGCTTTCTTT
CDR3aa: CASSLGGTLMNTEAFF

v_gene: TRBV5-5
abundance: .
d_gene: .
j_gene: TRBJ2-5
CDR3nt: TGTGCCAGCAGCCCAGACCCTCGAGAAGAGACCCAGTACTTC
CDR3aa: CASSPDPREETQYF

v_gene: TRBV4-1
abundance: .
d_gene: TRBD2
j_gene: TRBJ2-1
CDR3nt: TGCGCCAGCAGCCCCATATTTGCGGGAGAGGGGAATGAGCAGTTCTTC
CDR3aa: CASSPIFAGEGNEQFF

v_gene: TRBV5-6
abundance: .
d_gene: .
j_gene: TRBJ1-5
CDR3nt: TGTGCCAGCAGCTTGGGTGGGGACATAGGACAGCCCCAGCATTTT
CDR3aa: CASSLGGDIGQPQHF

v_gene: TRBV11-2
abundance: .
d_gene: TRBD2
j_gene: TRBJ2-2
CDR3nt: TGTGCCAGCAGCTTCGCGGGGGGGTGGAACACCGGGGAGCTGTTTTTT
CDR3aa: CASSFAGGWNTGELFF

v_gene: TRBV9
abundance: .
d_gene: .
j_gene: TRBJ2-2
CDR3nt: TGTGCCAGCAGCGTAGTCGCGGGGTCCACCGGGGAGCTGTTTTTT
CDR3aa: CASSVVAGSTGELFF

v_gene: TRBV28
abundance: .
d_gene: .
j_gene: TRBJ1-5
CDR3nt: TGTGCCAGCAGTTTTCTCAGAAACAATCAGCCCCAGCATTTT
CDR3aa: CASSFLRNNQPQHF

v_gene: TRBV7-8
abundance: .
d_gene: .
j_gene: TRBJ1-5
CDR3nt: TGTGCCAGCAGCCCCGGTACGGTAAATCAGCCCCAGCATTTT
CDR3aa: CASSPGTVNQPQHF

v_gene: TRBV29-1
abundance: .
d_gene: .
j_gene: TRBJ1-2
CDR3nt: TGCAGCGTCAAGGGGAACTATGGCTACACCTTC
CDR3aa: CSVKGNYGYTF

v_gene: TRBV7-8
abundance: .
d_gene: .
j_gene: TRBJ2-1
CDR3nt: TGTGCCAGCAGCCCATTGGACAGCTCCTACAATGAGCAGTTCTTC
CDR3aa: CASSPLDSSYNEQFF

v_gene: TRBV5-1
abundance: .
d_gene: TRBD1
j_gene: TRBJ2-1
CDR3nt: TGCGCCAGCAGCCCTACAGGGGGTGTATACAATGAGCAGTTCTTC
CDR3aa: CASSPTGGVYNEQFF

v_gene: TRBV28
abundance: once
d_gene: TRBD1
j_gene: TRBJ1-2
CDR3nt: TGTGCCAGCAGTCCCAGGGGGCCTAACTATGGCTACACCTTC
CDR3aa: CASSPRGPNYGYTF

v_gene: TRBV7-6
abundance: .
d_gene: TRBD2
j_gene: TRBJ2-7
CDR3nt: TGTGCCAGCAGCTTAGTTGCGGGAGGGCCTTCCGAGCAGTACTTC
CDR3aa: CASSLVAGGPSEQYF

v_gene: TRBV9
abundance: .
d_gene: .
j_gene: TRBJ1-2
CDR3nt: TGTGCCAGCAGCGTAGATGGGGACGGCTACACCTTC
CDR3aa: CASSVDGDGYTF

v_gene: TRBV11-2
abundance: .
d_gene: .
j_gene: TRBJ1-1
CDR3nt: TGTGCCAGCAGCGGCAGAGTGAACACTGAAGCTTTCTTT
CDR3aa: CASSGRVNTEAFF

v_gene: TRBV28
abundance: .
d_gene: .
j_gene: TRBJ2-7
CDR3nt: TGTGCCAGCAGCCCCTTTCTCGGGAGCTACGAGCAGTACTTC
CDR3aa: CASSPFLGSYEQYF

v_gene: TRBV5-6
abundance: .
d_gene: .
j_gene: TRBJ1-2
CDR3nt: TGTGCCAGCAGCCCTCAACCGGCGGGGGGCTACACCTTC
CDR3aa: CASSPQPAGGYTF

v_gene: TRBV7-9
abundance: .
d_gene: TRBD1
j_gene: TRBJ2-7
CDR3nt: TGTGCCAGCAGACCACCCCCGGGACAGGGTTACTACGAGCAGTACTTC
CDR3aa: CASRPPPGQGYYEQYF

v_gene: TRBV6-5
abundance: .
d_gene: TRBD2
j_gene: TRBJ2-3
CDR3nt: TGTGCCACCTCTGACCGCGGGAGGGCTAGAGATACGCAGTATTTT
CDR3aa: CATSDRGRARDTQYF

v_gene: TRBV4-1
abundance: few
d_gene: .
j_gene: TRBJ2-4
CDR3nt: TGCGCCAGCAGCCAAGACCGTTCTGACATTCAGTACTTC
CDR3aa: CASSQDRSDIQYF

v_gene: TRBV4-3
abundance: .
d_gene: TRBD1
j_gene: TRBJ2-3
CDR3nt: TGCGCCAGCAGCCAAGTTGGACAGGGAGTTGGGTATACGCAGTATTTT
CDR3aa: CASSQVGQGVGYTQYF

v_gene: TRBV5-6
abundance: .
d_gene: .
j_gene: TRBJ2-7
CDR3nt: TGTGCCAGCAGCTCAGAGAGACCCTACGAGCAGTACTTC
CDR3aa: CASSSERPYEQYF

v_gene: TRBV4-2
abundance: .
d_gene: .
j_gene: TRBJ1-1
CDR3nt: TGTGCCAGCATCACAACACAGGGTAGTAACACTGAAGCTTTCTTT
CDR3aa: CASITTQGSNTEAFF

v_gene: TRBV13
abundance: .
d_gene: TRBD2
j_gene: TRBJ2-1
CDR3nt: TGTGCCAGCAGCCAGAGCGGGAGCAGGTACAATGAGCAGTTCTTC
CDR3aa: CASSQSGSRYNEQFF

v_gene: TRBV28
abundance: .
d_gene: TRBD1
j_gene: TRBJ2-7
CDR3nt: TGTGCCAGCAGTGTCTTACAGGGGGCCCTAGTCCTCAAGCAGTACTTC
CDR3aa: CASSVLQGALVLKQYF

v_gene: TRBV9
abundance: .
d_gene: .
j_gene: TRBJ2-2
CDR3nt: TGTGCCAGCAGCGGACGCCGCGAGCGGGTGAGCACCGGGGAGCTGTTTTTT
CDR3aa: CASSGRRERVSTGELFF

v_gene: TRBV27
abundance: .
d_gene: .
j_gene: TRBJ1-1
CDR3nt: TGTGCCAGCAGTTTATACAGGGCACAGAACACTGAAGCTTTCTTT
CDR3aa: CASSLYRAQNTEAFF

v_gene: TRBV7-8
abundance: once
d_gene: TRBD1
j_gene: TRBJ2-2
CDR3nt: TGTGCCAGCAGCTCCAGCCCGGGGACAGGGGACACCGGGGAGCTGTTTTTT
CDR3aa: CASSSSPGTGDTGELFF

v_gene: TRBV4-3
abundance: .
d_gene: .
j_gene: TRBJ2-7
CDR3nt: TGCGCCAGCAGTAAGGAGGCCCGAGGGGAGCAGTACTTC
CDR3aa: CASSKEARGEQYF

v_gene: TRBV12-5
abundance: .
d_gene: TRBD1
j_gene: TRBJ1-2
CDR3nt: TGTGCTAGTGGTTTGGTACCGAACACAGGGGTTGAGGGCTACACCTTC
CDR3aa: CASGLVPNTGVEGYTF

v_gene: TRBV7-2
abundance: .
d_gene: TRBD1
j_gene: TRBJ2-7
CDR3nt: TGTGCCAGCAGCTTAGAAATAGTGCTAGGGACAGGGGATGCCTACGAGCAGTACTTC
CDR3aa: CASSLEIVLGTGDAYEQYF